One sample yielded the 14 T cell receptor beta chains listed below, sequenced in a study of control samples from healthy donors and cancer patients. Sequencing used immunoSEQ multiplex PCR; TCRdb keeps in-frame clones, though not all of them. The table records some 120,000 clones, 89% of them present only once. The sequencing input was blood. The receptors derive from a man in his fifties or sixties in good health.

The rearrangement joins TRBV19 to TRBJ1-5; TRBD1 matches 9 bases. This CDR3 is built from 13 residues. CDR1 is LNHDA, CDR2 SQIVND, per germline (reference sequence). With 5 bases clipped from V and 6 bases from J, the junction kept 2 bases outside the gene matches. DNA for the CDR3: TGTGCCAGTAGTGGGACAGGGAGTCAGCCCCAGCATTTT. This gives the protein CASSGTGSQPQHF.

The chain employs TRBV6-5 and TRBJ1-5, with unresolved D. The CDR3 length is 12 residues. Germline CDR1 MNHEY, CDR2 SVGAGI. V shed 11 bases and J shed 0 bases, with 8 bases lying between them. CDR3 loop: CASQLSNQPQHF. The CDR3 DNA sequence: TGTGCCTCCCAGCTTAGCAATCAGCCCCAGCATTTT.

This clone was seen a handful of times. The chain carries TRBV16 and TRBJ2-2; D possibly corresponds to TRBD2 (5 bases). The ends were cut back, 2 bases at V and 7 bases at J, with 8 bases in the middle. This CDR3 is 13 amino acids long. Germline V lookup: CDR1 KGHSY, CDR2 FQNENV. The CDR3 sequence: CASSQGSIGELFF. As DNA, the CDR3 is TGTGCCAGCAGCCAAGGGAGCATCGGGGAGCTGTTTTTT.

The chain joins TRBV2 to TRBJ1-2; 11 nucleotides agree with TRBD1. Germline assignment: CDR1 SNHLY and CDR2 FYNNEI. J lost 8 bases, V lost 8 bases, and 13 bases had no gene match. This CDR3 has 15 residues. The CDR3 DNA reads TGTGCCAGCCAACGATTCGGACAGGGGGCAGGGGGCTACACCTTC. It specifies CASQRFGQGAGGYTF.

The chain couples TRBV7-6 to TRBJ2-1; 12 positions agree with TRBD2. With 5 bases clipped from V and 6 bases from J, the junction kept 11 bases outside the gene matches. CDR3 length: 17 amino acids. CDR1 and CDR2 from the germline V gene are SGHVS and FNYEAQ. CDR3 nucleotide sequence: TGTGCCAGCAGCCCGAGGGAGCTAGCGGGGGGGTTCAATGAGCAGTTCTTC. Its protein is CASSPRELAGGFNEQFF.

This clone came up a few times. Other DNA sequences in the sample encode the same CDR3. The rearrangement uses TRBV7-7 and TRBJ2-3, with 11 bases identical to TRBD2. The CDR3 has 16 amino acids. Germline values: CDR1 SSHAT, CDR2 FNYEAQ (reference sequence). The J segment lost 1 base and the V segment lost 5 bases, leaving 5 bases of the junction unmatched. The CDR3 loop reads CASSPVSGGGTDTQYF. The CDR3 DNA follows: TGTGCCAGCAGCCCGGTTAGCGGGGGGGGCACAGATACGCAGTATTTT.

V gene TRBV11-2 combines with J gene TRBJ2-2; 8 bases are a match to TRBD1. The CDR3 length is 15 residues. The V gene's germline CDR1 is SGHAT and CDR2 FQNNGV. Unmatched junction bases numbered 5, after V lost 7 bases and J lost 1 base. For the CDR3, the DNA is TGTGCCAGCATCAGGGACAGGCTGAACACCGGGGAGCTGTTTTTT. Protein product: CASIRDRLNTGELFF.

The rearrangement uses TRBV4-1 and TRBJ1-4, with D unclear. Germline V gene lookup returns CDR1 MGHRA and CDR2 YSYEKL. Trimming removed 0 bases at V and 5 bases at J, with 13 bases between. This CDR3 contains 16 residues. This CDR3 is CASSQDPTVANEKLFF. As DNA, the CDR3 is TGCGCCAGCAGCCAAGATCCCACAGTAGCAAATGAAAAACTGTTTTTT.

V and J are TRBV10-3 and TRBJ2-1; the D gene is possibly TRBD2 (5 bases). This CDR3 has 15 amino acids. Trimming removed 0 bases from V and 6 bases from J, with 12 bases in between. The germline V gene encodes CDR1 ENHRY and CDR2 SYGVKD. The CDR3 sequence is CAISESLEDGNEQFF. CDR3 nucleotides: TGTGCCATCAGTGAGTCTTTGGAGGACGGCAATGAGCAGTTCTTC.

This chain joins TRBV4-3 and TRBJ2-7; D may be TRBD1 (6 bases). The germline gives CDR1 LGHNA, CDR2 YSLEER. The CDR3 spans 16 residues. The ends were cut back, 0 bases at V and 0 bases at J, with 12 bases in the middle. CDR3 loop: CASSQDRGHGSYEQYF. As DNA, the CDR3 is TGCGCCAGCAGCCAAGATAGGGGACACGGCTCCTACGAGCAGTACTTC.

The chain carries TRBV6-2 or TRBV6-3 and TRBJ2-7; 9 bases map to TRBD2. The CDR3 consists of 15 residues. CDR1 MNHEY and CDR2 SVGEGT come from the germline V gene. V gave up 5 bases and J gave up 2 bases; unmatched junction bases: 7. In nucleotides, the CDR3 is TGTGCCAGCAGTCTCGGGACTAGCTTCCCCTACGAGCAGTACTTC. Translation: CASSLGTSFPYEQYF.

This chain joins TRBV9 and TRBJ2-5; D possibly corresponds to TRBD2 (6 bases). Germline loops: CDR1 SGDLS, CDR2 YYNGEE. This CDR3 comprises 13 residues. Trimming left V 4 bases short and J 5 bases short, with 12 bases between. In nucleotides, the CDR3 is TGTGCCAGCAGCATCGCAGGGAGGGAGACCCAGTACTTC. This codes for CASSIAGRETQYF.

The chain carries TRBV5-1 and TRBJ2-1, with unresolved D. This CDR3 has 11 amino acids. Germline-derived CDR1 and CDR2 are SGHRS and YFSETQ. V lost 2 bases and J lost 15, with 12 bases in between. The CDR3 protein is CASSLNEQRFF. The CDR3 DNA follows: TGCGCCAGCAGCTTAAATGAGCAGAGGTTCTTC.

This clone turned up a few times. The J gene is TRBJ2-1, the V gene TRBV6-5; 7 bases agree with TRBD1. There are 14 residues in the CDR3. CDR1 and CDR2 (germline): MNHEY, SVGAGI. Trimming removed 7 bases from V and 7 bases from J; junction bases left unmatched: 10. The CDR3 loop reads CASTFQQGKNEQFF. DNA for the CDR3: TGTGCCAGCACATTTCAACAGGGGAAAAATGAGCAGTTCTTC.